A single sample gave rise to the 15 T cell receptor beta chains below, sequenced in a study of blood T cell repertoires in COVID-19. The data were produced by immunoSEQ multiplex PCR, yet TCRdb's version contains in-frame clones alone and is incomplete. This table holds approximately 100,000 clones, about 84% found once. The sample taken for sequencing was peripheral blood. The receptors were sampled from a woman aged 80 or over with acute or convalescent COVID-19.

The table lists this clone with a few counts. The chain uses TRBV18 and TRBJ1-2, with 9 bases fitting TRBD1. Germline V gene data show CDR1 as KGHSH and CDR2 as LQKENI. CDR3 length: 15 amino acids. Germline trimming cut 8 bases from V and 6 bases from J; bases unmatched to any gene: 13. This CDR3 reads CASTPSGTGTDGYTF. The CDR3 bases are TGTGCCAGCACGCCCTCCGGGACAGGGACGGATGGCTACACCTTC.

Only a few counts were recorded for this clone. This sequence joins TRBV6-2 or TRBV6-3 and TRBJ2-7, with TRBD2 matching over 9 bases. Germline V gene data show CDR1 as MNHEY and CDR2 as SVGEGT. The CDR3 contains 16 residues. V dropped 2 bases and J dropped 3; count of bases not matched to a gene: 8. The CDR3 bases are TGTGCCAGCAGTTACGCGGGGGGGAGCATCTACTACGAGCAGTACGTC. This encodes CASSYAGGSIYYEQYV.

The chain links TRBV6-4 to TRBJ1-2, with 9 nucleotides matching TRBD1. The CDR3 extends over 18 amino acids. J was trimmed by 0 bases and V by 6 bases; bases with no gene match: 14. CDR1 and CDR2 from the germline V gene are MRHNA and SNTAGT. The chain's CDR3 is CASRLHRGPRATNYGYTF. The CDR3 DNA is TGTGCCAGCAGACTACACAGGGGGCCCAGAGCCACTAACTATGGCTACACCTTC.

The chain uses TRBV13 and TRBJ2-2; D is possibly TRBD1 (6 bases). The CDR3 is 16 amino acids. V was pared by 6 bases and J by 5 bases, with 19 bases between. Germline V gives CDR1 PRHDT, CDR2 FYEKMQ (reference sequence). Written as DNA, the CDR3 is TGTGCCAGCAGGCCTAACAGGGAGTTAGGTACCGGGGAGCTGTTTTTT. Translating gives CASRPNRELGTGELFF.

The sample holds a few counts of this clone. The DNA of the CDR3 is TGTGCCAGTACCTCATGGGGGACAGGGAATGAAAAACTGTTTTTT. The encoded protein is CASTSWGTGNEKLFF. The V and J genes are TRBV19 and TRBJ1-4, with TRBD1 matching over 9 bases. Per the germline V gene, CDR1 is LNHDA and CDR2 is SQIVND (reference sequence). The V segment lost 7 bases and the J segment 5 bases; nucleotides outside the gene matches: 8. This CDR3 region has 15 residues.

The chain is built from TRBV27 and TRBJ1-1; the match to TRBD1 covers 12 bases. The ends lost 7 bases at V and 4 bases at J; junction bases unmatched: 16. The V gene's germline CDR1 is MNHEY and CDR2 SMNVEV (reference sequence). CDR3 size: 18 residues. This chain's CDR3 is CASTRLLGTGGMTTEAFF. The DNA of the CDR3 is TGTGCCAGCACCCGTTTACTCGGGACAGGGGGCATGACCACTGAAGCTTTCTTT.

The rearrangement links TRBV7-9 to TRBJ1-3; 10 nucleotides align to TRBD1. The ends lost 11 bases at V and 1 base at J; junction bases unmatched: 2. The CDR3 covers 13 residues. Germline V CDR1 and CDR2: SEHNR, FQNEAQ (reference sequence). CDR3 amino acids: CALDRGSGNTIYF. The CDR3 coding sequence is TGTGCCCTGGACAGGGGGTCTGGAAACACCATATATTTT.

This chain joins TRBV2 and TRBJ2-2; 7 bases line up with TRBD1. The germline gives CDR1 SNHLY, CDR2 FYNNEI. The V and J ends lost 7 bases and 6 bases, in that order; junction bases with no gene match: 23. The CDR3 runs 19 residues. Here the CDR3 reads CASTRQRPTGDRRPGELFF. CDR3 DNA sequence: TGTGCCAGCACCCGTCAACGTCCTACAGGGGACCGGCGGCCCGGGGAGCTGTTTTTT.

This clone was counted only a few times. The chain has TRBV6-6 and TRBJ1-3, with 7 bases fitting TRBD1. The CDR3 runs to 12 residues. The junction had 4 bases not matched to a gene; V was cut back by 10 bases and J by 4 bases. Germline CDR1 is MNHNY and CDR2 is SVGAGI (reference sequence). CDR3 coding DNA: TGTGCCACCTCGACAGGGGGAAACACCATATATTTT. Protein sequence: CATSTGGNTIYF.

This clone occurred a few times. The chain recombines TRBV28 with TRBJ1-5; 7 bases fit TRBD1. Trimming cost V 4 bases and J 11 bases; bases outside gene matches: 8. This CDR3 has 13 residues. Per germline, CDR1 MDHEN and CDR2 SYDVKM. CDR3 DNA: TGTGCCAGCAGTTCAGGGGGGACTGCCGCCCAGCATTTT. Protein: CASSSGGTAAQHF.

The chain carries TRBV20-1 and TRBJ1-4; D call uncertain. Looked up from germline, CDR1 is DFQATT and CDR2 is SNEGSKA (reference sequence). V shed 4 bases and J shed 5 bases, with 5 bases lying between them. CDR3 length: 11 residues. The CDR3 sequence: CSATLNEKLFF. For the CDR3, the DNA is TGCAGTGCTACTCTCAATGAAAAACTGTTTTTT.

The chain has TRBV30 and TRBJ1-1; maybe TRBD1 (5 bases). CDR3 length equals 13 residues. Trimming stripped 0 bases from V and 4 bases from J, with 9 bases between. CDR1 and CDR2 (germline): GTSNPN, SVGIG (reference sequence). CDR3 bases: TGTGCCTGGAGTGTACTAAGGGGCACTGAAGCTTTCTTT. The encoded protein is CAWSVLRGTEAFF.

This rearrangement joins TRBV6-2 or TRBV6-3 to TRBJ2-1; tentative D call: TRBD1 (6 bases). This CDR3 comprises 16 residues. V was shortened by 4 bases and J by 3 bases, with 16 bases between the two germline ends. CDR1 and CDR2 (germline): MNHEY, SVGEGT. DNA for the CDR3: TGTGCCAGCAGTTCCCGGACAGCGAATAACTACAATGAGCAGTTCTTC. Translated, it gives CASSSRTANNYNEQFF.

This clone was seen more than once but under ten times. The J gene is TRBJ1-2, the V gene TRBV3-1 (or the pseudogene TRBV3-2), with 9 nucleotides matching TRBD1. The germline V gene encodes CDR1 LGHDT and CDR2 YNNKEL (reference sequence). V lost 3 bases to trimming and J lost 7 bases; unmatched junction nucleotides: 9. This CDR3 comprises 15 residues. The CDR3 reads CASSHLTGGAGGYTF. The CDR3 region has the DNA TGTGCCAGCAGCCACCTAACAGGGGGCGCGGGTGGCTACACCTTC.

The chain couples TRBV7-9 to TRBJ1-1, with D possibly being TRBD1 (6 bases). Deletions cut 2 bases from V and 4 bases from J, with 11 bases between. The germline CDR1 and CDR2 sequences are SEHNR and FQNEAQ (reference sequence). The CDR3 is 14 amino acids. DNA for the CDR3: TGTGCCAGCAGCTTAAGGGGGGAGGGCACTGAAGCTTTCTTT. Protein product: CASSLRGEGTEAFF.